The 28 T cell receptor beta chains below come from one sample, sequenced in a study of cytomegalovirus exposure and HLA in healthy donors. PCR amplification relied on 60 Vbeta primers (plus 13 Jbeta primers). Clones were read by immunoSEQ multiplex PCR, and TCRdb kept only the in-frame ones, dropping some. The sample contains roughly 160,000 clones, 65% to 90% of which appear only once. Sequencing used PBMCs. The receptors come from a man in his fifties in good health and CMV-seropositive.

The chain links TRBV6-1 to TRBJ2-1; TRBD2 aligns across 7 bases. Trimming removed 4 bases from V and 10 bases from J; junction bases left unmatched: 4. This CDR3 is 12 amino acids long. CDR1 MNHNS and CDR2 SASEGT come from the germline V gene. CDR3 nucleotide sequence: TGTGCCAGCAGTGCGTGGCGGGGGGAGCAGTTCTTC. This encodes CASSAWRGEQFF.

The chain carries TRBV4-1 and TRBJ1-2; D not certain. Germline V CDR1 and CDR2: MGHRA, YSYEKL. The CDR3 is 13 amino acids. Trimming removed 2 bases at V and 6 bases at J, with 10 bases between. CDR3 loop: CASSQQRRNGYTF. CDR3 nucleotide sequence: TGCGCCAGCAGCCAACAGAGGAGGAATGGCTACACCTTC.

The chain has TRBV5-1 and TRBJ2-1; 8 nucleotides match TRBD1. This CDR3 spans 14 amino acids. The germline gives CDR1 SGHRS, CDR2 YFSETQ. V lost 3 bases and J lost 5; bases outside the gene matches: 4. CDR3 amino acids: CASSSGQVHNEQFF. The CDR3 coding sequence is TGCGCCAGCAGCTCGGGACAGGTCCACAATGAGCAGTTCTTC. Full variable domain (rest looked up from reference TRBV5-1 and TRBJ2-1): KAGVTQTPRYLIKTRGQQVTLSCSPISGHRSVSWYQQTPGQGLQFLFEYFSETQRNKGNFPGRFSGRQFSNSRSEMNVSTLELGDSALYLCASSSGQVHNEQFFGPGTRLTVL.

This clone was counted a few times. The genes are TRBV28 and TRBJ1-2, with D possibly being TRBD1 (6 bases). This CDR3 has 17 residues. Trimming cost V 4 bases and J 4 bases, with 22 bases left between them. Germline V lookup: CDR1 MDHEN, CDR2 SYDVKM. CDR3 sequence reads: CASSSPTFRGTGYGYTF. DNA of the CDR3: TGTGCCAGCAGTTCCCCAACATTCAGGGGAACCGGCTATGGCTACACCTTC.

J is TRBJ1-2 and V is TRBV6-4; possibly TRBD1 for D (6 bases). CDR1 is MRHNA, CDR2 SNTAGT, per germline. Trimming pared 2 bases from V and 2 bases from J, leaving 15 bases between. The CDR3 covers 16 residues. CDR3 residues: CASSDGISTGNYGYTF. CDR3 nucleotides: TGTGCCAGCAGTGACGGGATCTCGACAGGCAACTATGGCTACACCTTC.

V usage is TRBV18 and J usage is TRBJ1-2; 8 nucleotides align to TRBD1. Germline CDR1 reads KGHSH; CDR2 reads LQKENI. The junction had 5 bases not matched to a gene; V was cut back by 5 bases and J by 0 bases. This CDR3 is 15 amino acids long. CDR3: CASSTGQGTNYGYTF. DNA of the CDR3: TGTGCCAGCTCAACCGGACAGGGTACTAACTATGGCTACACCTTC.

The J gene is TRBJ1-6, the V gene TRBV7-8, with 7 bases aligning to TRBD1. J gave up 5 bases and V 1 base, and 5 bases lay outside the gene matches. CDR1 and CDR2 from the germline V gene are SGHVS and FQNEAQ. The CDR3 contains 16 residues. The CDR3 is CASSLVTGVDNSPLHF. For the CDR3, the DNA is TGTGCCAGCAGCTTAGTTACAGGGGTCGATAATTCACCCCTCCACTTT.

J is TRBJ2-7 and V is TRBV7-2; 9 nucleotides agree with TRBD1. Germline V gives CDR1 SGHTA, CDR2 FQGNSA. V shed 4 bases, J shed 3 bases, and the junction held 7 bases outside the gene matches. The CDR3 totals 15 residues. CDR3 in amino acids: CASSYQQGADYEQYF. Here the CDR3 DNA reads TGTGCCAGCAGCTACCAACAGGGGGCAGACTACGAGCAGTACTTC. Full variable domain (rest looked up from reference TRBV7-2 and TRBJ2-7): GAGVSQSPSNKVTEKGKDVELRCDPISGHTALYWYRQSLGQGLEFLIYFQGNSAPDKSGLPSDRFSAERTGGSVSTLTIQRTQQEDSAVYLCASSYQQGADYEQYFGPGTRLTVT.

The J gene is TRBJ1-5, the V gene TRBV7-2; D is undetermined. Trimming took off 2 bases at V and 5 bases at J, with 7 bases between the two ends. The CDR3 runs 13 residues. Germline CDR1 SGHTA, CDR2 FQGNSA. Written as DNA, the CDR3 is TGTGCCAGCAGCTTAAGTCAGTATCAGCCCCAGCATTTT. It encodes CASSLSQYQPQHF.

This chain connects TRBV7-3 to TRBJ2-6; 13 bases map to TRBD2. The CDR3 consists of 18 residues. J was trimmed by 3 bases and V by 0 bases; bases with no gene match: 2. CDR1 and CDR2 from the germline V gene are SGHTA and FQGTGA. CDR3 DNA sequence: TGTGCCAGCAGCTTAACTGGACTAGCGGGAGTTGGGGCCAACGTCCTGACTTTC. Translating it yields CASSLTGLAGVGANVLTF.

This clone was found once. In nucleotides, the CDR3 is TGTGCCAGTAGTATAGATCGGCAGGGCAATCAGCCCCAGCATTTT. This sequence encodes CASSIDRQGNQPQHF. The V gene is TRBV19, the J gene TRBJ1-5; no definite D call. Germline V gene sequence: CDR1 LNHDA, CDR2 SQIVND (reference sequence). This CDR3 is 15 amino acids long. The V and J ends lost 0 bases and 2 bases respectively, with 8 bases between them.

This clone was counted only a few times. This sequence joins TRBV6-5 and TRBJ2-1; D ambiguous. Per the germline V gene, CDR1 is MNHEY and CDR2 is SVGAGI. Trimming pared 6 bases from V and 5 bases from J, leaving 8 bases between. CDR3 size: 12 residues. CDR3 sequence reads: CASSRTNNEQFF. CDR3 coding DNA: TGTGCCAGCAGCAGAACTAACAATGAGCAGTTCTTC.

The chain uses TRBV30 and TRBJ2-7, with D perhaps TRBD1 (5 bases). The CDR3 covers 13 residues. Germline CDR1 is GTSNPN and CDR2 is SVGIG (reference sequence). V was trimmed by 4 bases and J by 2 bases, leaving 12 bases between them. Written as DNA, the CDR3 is TGTGCCTGGATTGGGGCAGGACCCTACGAGCAGTACTTC. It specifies CAWIGAGPYEQYF.

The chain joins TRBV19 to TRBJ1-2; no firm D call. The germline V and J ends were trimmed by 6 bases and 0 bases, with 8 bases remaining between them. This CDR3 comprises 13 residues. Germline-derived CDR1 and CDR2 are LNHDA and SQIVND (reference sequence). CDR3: CASSSSANYGYTF. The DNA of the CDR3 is TGTGCCAGTAGCTCTTCAGCTAACTATGGCTACACCTTC.

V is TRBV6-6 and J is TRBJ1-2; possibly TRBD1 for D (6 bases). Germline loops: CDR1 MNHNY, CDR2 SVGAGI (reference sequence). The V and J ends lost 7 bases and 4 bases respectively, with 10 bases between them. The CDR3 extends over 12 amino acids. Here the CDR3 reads CASKTGFYGYTF. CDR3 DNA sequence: TGTGCCAGCAAAACAGGGTTCTATGGCTACACCTTC.

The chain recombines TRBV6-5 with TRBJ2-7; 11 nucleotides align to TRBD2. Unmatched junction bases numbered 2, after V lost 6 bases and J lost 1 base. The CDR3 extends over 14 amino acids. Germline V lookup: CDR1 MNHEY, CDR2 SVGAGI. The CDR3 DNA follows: TGTGCCAGCAGGGCTAGCGGGGGGTCCTACGAGCAGTACTTC. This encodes CASRASGGSYEQYF.

The CDR3 coding sequence is TGTGCCAGCAGCGCCGACGGGGGGAGAGGCTCTGGGGCCAACGTCCTGACTTTC. This translates into CASSADGGRGSGANVLTF. The chain couples TRBV7-9 to TRBJ2-6; 7 bases agree with TRBD2. The CDR3 has 18 residues. The J segment lost 0 bases and the V segment lost 5 bases, leaving 10 bases of the junction unmatched. Per the germline V gene, CDR1 is SEHNR and CDR2 is FQNEAQ (reference sequence).

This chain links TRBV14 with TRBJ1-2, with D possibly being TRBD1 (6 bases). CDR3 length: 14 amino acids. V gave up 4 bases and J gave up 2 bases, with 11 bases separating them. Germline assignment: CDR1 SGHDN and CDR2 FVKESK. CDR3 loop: CASSPGQKNYGYTF. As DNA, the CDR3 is TGTGCCAGCAGCCCCGGACAGAAGAACTATGGCTACACCTTC.

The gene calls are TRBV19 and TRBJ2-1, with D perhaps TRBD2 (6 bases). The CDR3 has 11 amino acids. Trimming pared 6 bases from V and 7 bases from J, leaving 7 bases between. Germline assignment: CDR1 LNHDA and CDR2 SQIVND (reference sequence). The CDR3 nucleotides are TGTGCCAGTAGGGAGGGAAATGAGCAGTTCTTC. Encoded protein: CASREGNEQFF. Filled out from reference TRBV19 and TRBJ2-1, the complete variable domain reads DGGITQSPKYLFRKEGQNVTLSCEQNLNHDAMYWYRQDPGQGLRLIYYSQIVNDFQKGDIAEGYSVSREKKESFPLTVTSAQKNPTAFYLCASREGNEQFFGPGTRLTVL.

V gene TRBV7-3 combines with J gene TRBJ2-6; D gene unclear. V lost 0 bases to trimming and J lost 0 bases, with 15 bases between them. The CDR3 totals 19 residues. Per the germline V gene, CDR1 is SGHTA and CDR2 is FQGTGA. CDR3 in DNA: TGTGCCAGCAGCTTAACGTGGGCCGGTTCGAGCTCTGGGGCCAACGTCCTGACTTTC. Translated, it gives CASSLTWAGSSSGANVLTF.

In DNA form, the CDR3 reads TGTGCCAGCAGTGGAACAGCGGAAGGGGAAAAACTGTTTTTT. It codes for CASSGTAEGEKLFF. The chain carries TRBV2 and TRBJ1-4; D remains ambiguous. V lost 4 bases to trimming and J lost 8 bases, with 14 bases between them. Germline CDR1 is SNHLY and CDR2 is FYNNEI. The CDR3 is 14 residues long.

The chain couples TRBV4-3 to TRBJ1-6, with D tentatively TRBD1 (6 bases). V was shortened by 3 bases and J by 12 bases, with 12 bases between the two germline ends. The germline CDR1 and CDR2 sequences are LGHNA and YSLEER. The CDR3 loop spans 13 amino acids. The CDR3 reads CASSQEQGLPLHF. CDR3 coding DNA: TGCGCCAGCAGCCAGGAACAGGGTCTACCCCTCCACTTT.

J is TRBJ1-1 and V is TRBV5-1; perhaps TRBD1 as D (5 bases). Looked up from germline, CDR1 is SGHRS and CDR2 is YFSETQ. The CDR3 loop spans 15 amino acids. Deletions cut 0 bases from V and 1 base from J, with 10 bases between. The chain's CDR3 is CASSLGQLGNTEAFF. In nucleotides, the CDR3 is TGCGCCAGCAGCTTGGGACAGTTGGGGAACACTGAAGCTTTCTTT.

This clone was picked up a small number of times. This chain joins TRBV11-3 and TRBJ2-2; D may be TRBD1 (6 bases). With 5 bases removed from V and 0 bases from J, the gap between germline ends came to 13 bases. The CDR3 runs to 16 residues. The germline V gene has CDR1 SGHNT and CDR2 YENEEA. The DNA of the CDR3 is TGTGCCAGCAGCCCCCCCGGGACATCGAACACCGGGGAGCTGTTTTTT. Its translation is CASSPPGTSNTGELFF. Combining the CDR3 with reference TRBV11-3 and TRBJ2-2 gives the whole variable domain EAGVVQSPRYKIIEKKQPVAFWCNPISGHNTLYWYLQNLGQGPELLIRYENEEAVDDSQLPKDRFSAERLKGVDSTLKIQPAELGDSAVYLCASSPPGTSNTGELFFGEGSRLTVL.

The CDR3 protein is CASRGPWDYGYTF. CDR3 bases: TGTGCCAGCAGGGGGCCTTGGGACTATGGCTACACCTTC. The chain employs TRBV28 and TRBJ1-2, with D tentatively TRBD1 (5 bases). V gave up 6 bases and J gave up 3 bases, with 11 bases separating them. The CDR3 is 13 residues long. The V gene's germline CDR1 is MDHEN and CDR2 SYDVKM.

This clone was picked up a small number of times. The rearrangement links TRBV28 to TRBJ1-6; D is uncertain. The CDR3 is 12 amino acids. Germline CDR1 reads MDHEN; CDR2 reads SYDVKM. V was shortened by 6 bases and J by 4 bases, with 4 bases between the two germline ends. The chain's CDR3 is CASSQYNSPLHF. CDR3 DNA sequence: TGTGCCAGCAGCCAATATAATTCACCCCTCCACTTT.

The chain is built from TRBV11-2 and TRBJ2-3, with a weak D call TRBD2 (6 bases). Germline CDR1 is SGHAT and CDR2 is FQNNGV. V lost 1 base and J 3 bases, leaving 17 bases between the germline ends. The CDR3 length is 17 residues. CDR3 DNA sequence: TGTGCCAGCAGCTTAGGCGTGACGGGAGTTAGTACAGATACGCAGTATTTT. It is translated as CASSLGVTGVSTDTQYF.

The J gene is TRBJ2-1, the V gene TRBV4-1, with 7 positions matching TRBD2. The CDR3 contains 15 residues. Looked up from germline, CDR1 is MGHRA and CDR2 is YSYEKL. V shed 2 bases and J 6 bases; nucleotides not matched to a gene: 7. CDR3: CASSQQIAGPNEQFF. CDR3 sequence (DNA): TGCGCCAGCAGCCAACAAATAGCGGGCCCCAATGAGCAGTTCTTC.